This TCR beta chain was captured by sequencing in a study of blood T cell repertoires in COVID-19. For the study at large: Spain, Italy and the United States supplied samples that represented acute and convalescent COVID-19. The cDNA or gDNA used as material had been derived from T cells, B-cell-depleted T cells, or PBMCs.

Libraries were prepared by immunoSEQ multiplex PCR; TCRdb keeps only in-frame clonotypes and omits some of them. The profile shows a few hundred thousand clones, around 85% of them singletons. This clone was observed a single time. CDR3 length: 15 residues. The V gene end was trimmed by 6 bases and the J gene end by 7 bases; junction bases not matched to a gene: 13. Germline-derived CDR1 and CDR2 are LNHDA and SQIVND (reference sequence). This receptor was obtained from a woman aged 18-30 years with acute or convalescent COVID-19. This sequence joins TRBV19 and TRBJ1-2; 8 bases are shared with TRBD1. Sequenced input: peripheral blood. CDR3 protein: CASRISLQGGLGYTF. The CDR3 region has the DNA TGTGCCAGTAGAATATCGTTACAGGGGGGTCTTGGCTACACCTTC.